This TCR beta chain came from a study of OX40 agonist ivuxolimab in advanced cancers. Deletions cut 5 bases from V and 6 bases from J, with 14 bases between. The CDR3 runs 14 residues. Per the germline V gene, CDR1 is MNHNS and CDR2 is SASEGT. This clone appeared a single time. Antigen unknown. Study-wide results and limits: At 0.1 to 3.0 mg/kg and by week 6, clonal expansion occurred in CD4+ and CD8+ blood T cells.

Profiled with immunoSEQ multiplex PCR; TCRdb holds only in-frame clones, not every one. The table shows 45,000 to 65,000 clones, with roughly 84% occurring only once. The V and J genes are TRBV6-1 and TRBJ1-5; D might be TRBD1 (5 bases). This receptor was identified in an adult with an advanced solid tumor such as melanoma, head and neck, liver or kidney cancer. The sequences come from CD4+ or CD8+ T cells sorted from blood, collected in a trial of the OX40 agonist ivuxolimab. The CDR3 sequence: CASSPTGGSQPQHF. CDR3 nucleotide sequence: TGTGCCAGCAGTCCGACGGGGGGAAGTCAGCCCCAGCATTTT.